Detailed here is one T cell receptor (beta chain). The data were obtained in a study of cytomegalovirus exposure and HLA in healthy donors. Trimming took 3 bases from V and 4 from J, leaving 10 bases between them. The CDR3 runs to 14 residues. Per germline, CDR1 MNHEY and CDR2 SMNVEV (reference sequence). Vbeta (60) and Jbeta (13) primers were used in the PCR. Data came from immunoSEQ multiplex PCR; TCRdb stores just in-frame clones and leaves some out. The sample records about 190,000 clones, about 81% being singletons. Sequencing input: PBMCs. V and J are TRBV27 and TRBJ1-3; D may be TRBD1 (6 bases). This clonotype was sampled from a man aged 25-45 years in good health and CMV-seropositive. The CDR3 sequence: CASSLGGGGNTIYF. Written as DNA, the CDR3 is TGTGCCAGCAGTTTGGGCGGGGGCGGAAACACCATATATTTT.